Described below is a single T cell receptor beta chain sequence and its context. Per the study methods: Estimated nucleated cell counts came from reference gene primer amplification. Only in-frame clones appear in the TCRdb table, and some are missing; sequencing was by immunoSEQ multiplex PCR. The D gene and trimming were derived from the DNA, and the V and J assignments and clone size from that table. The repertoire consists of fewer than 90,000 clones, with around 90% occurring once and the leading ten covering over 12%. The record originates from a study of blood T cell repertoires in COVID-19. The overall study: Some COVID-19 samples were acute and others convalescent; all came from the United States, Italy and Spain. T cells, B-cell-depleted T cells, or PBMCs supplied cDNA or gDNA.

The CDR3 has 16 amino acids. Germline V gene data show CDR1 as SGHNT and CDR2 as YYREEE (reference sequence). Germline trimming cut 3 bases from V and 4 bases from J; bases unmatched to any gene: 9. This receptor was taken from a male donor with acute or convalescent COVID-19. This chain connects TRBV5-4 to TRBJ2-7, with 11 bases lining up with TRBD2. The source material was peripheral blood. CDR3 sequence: CASSSSSSGGLYEQYF. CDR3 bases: TGTGCCAGCAGCTCAAGTTCTAGCGGGGGGTTGTACGAGCAGTACTTC.